This T cell receptor (beta chain) was captured in a study of blood T cell repertoires in COVID-19. Study-wide context: T cells, B-cell-depleted T cells, or PBMCs provided the cDNA or gDNA that served as material.

The V gene's germline CDR1 is LGHDT and CDR2 YNNKEL (reference sequence). Unmatched junction bases numbered 3, after V lost 3 bases and J lost 1 base. The CDR3 length is 15 residues. Per the original data handling: Amplified reference gene primers provided the basis for estimating nucleated cell counts. TCRdb keeps only in-frame clones here, not all; method: immunoSEQ multiplex PCR. That table supplies the V and J calls and clone size; D and trimming were determined from the DNA. The table lists about 350,000 clones, 80% to 90% of them singletons. This receptor was obtained from a woman between 45 and 65 years old with COVID-19, enrolled during active disease. V usage is TRBV3-1 (or the pseudogene TRBV3-2) and J usage is TRBJ2-4; TRBD1 matches at 7 bases. Sequences were obtained from peripheral blood. This chain's CDR3 is CASSQSQGAKNIQYF. The CDR3 DNA reads TGTGCCAGCAGCCAGTCACAGGGGGCCAAAAACATTCAGTACTTC.